Shown below are 14 T cell receptor beta chains from a single sample sequenced in a study of vaccination effects on CD4 cells after COVID-19. These receptors are not linked to any known antigen. The data were produced by immunoSEQ multiplex PCR, yet TCRdb's version contains in-frame clones alone and is incomplete. The table lists over 80,000 clones, 60% to 80% of them singletons. Within the ViraFEST assay, antigen-specific CD4+ T cells underwent expansion with viral peptide pools prior to sequencing. Isolation of CD4+ T cells took place after 10 days of culture. Participants each got two BNT162b2 or mRNA-1273 vaccine doses. The source material was CD4+ T cells from PBMCs cultured with HCoV-OC43 spike peptides, sampled after COVID-19 vaccination. This sample's subset: HCoV-OC43 spike overlapping peptide pool stimulation. These receptors all come from a human donor who received a COVID-19 vaccine.

In this sample, this clone turned up once. The chain carries TRBV19 and TRBJ1-5; perhaps TRBD1 as D (6 bases). The CDR3 has 13 amino acids. With 2 bases removed from V and 7 bases from J, the gap between germline ends came to 9 bases. From germline, CDR1 is LNHDA and CDR2 SQIVND (reference sequence). The CDR3 loop reads CASSIQGWQPQHF. For the CDR3, the DNA is TGTGCCAGTAGTATACAGGGGTGGCAGCCCCAGCATTTT. Full variable domain (missing parts from reference TRBV19 and TRBJ1-5): DGGITQSPKYLFRKEGQNVTLSCEQNLNHDAMYWYRQDPGQGLRLIYYSQIVNDFQKGDIAEGYSVSREKKESFPLTVTSAQKNPTAFYLCASSIQGWQPQHFGDGTRLSIL.

The genes are TRBV2 and TRBJ2-7; D assignment may be TRBD1 or TRBD2 (6 bases each). Trimming took off 4 bases at V and 3 bases at J, with 13 bases between the two ends. Germline V CDR1 and CDR2: SNHLY, FYNNEI. CDR3 length: 14 amino acids. The CDR3: CASSGRRGNYEQYV. DNA for the CDR3: TGTGCCAGCAGTGGCAGGAGGGGGAACTACGAGCAGTACGTC.

The chain couples TRBV2 to TRBJ1-4; a possible D gene is TRBD1 (5 bases). This CDR3 has 15 residues. The germline gives CDR1 SNHLY, CDR2 FYNNEI. Trimming shortened V by 7 bases and J by 0 bases, and 12 bases separated the two germline ends. The CDR3 reads CASTEGGATNEKLFF. The CDR3 DNA reads TGTGCCAGCACCGAGGGAGGGGCAACTAATGAAAAACTGTTTTTT.

This clone came up a few times. The chain carries TRBV9 and TRBJ1-2; D is possibly TRBD1 (5 bases). The germline V gene encodes CDR1 SGDLS and CDR2 YYNGEE. V dropped 8 bases and J dropped 0 bases, with 17 bases sitting between them. The CDR3 contains 15 residues. The CDR3 reads CASPTSGRTNYGYTF. CDR3 nucleotide sequence: TGTGCCAGTCCGACCTCAGGGAGGACTAACTATGGCTACACCTTC.

The V gene is TRBV9, the J gene TRBJ1-2; D perhaps matches TRBD1 (6 bases). From germline, CDR1 is SGDLS and CDR2 YYNGEE. V lost 2 bases, J lost 1 base, and 15 bases lay in between. This CDR3 contains 16 residues. The CDR3 protein is CASSVTSRGYNYGYTF. DNA of the CDR3: TGTGCCAGCAGCGTTACGTCCAGGGGATATAACTATGGCTACACCTTC.

This chain joins TRBV4-1 and TRBJ1-1, with TRBD1 identical over 11 bases. The length of the CDR3 is 15 residues. Germline lookup yields CDR1 MGHRA and CDR2 YSYEKL. V gave up 4 bases and J gave up 7 bases; unmatched junction bases: 8. CDR3 sequence (DNA): TGCGCCAGCAGCCGCGTGAGGGGGACAGGGGGTGAAGCTTTCTTT. It is translated as CASSRVRGTGGEAFF.

The CDR3 DNA follows: TGTGCCAGCAGTTCCCAAGCGGGGGGGCGTAAAAATGAGCAGTTCTTC. It encodes CASSSQAGGRKNEQFF. This chain links TRBV6-2 or TRBV6-3 with TRBJ2-1; 10 nucleotides align to TRBD2. CDR3 length: 16 residues. V shed 4 bases, J shed 7 bases, and the junction held 10 bases outside the gene matches. Per the germline V gene, CDR1 is MNHEY and CDR2 is SVGEGT.

This chain joins TRBV5-1 and TRBJ2-2; 8 bases align to TRBD1. The ends lost 0 bases at V and 0 bases at J; junction bases unmatched: 1. The length of the CDR3 is 16 residues. The germline V gene encodes CDR1 SGHRS and CDR2 YFSETQ. CDR3 sequence (DNA): TGCGCCAGCAGCTTGGAACAGGGGGCGAACACCGGGGAGCTGTTTTTT. The encoded protein is CASSLEQGANTGELFF.

The chain uses TRBV5-1 and TRBJ1-1; 9 bases line up with TRBD1. Trimming took 3 bases from V and 7 from J; bases not matched to a gene: 7. The CDR3 spans 14 residues. Germline CDR1 reads SGHRS; CDR2 reads YFSETQ. The CDR3 region is CASSWGQGSGEAFF. The CDR3 DNA reads TGCGCCAGCAGCTGGGGACAGGGTTCGGGTGAAGCTTTCTTT.

This clone was picked up one time. V is TRBV2 and J is TRBJ1-4; 7 nucleotides align to TRBD1. The CDR3 contains 14 residues. Germline V gives CDR1 SNHLY, CDR2 FYNNEI. V lost 10 bases, J lost 4 bases, and 9 bases stayed unmatched. The CDR3 protein is CAIPRDSYNEKLFF. CDR3 coding DNA: TGTGCCATCCCCCGGGACAGCTATAATGAAAAACTGTTTTTT.

This sequence joins TRBV29-1 and TRBJ1-5, with a possible D match to TRBD1 (5 bases). Germline V CDR1 and CDR2: SQVTM, ANQGSEA. The V gene lost 4 bases and the J gene lost 4 bases, with 11 bases spanning the gap. CDR3 length: 13 amino acids. CDR3 sequence: CSVAGDHNQPQHF. DNA of the CDR3: TGCAGCGTTGCGGGGGATCATAATCAGCCCCAGCATTTT.

The J gene is TRBJ2-7, the V gene TRBV6-5; perhaps TRBD2 as D (5 bases). CDR3 length: 14 amino acids. V was cut by 6 bases and J by 2 bases, with 14 bases left in between. Germline CDR1 reads MNHEY; CDR2 reads SVGAGI. CDR3 in DNA: TGTGCCAGCAGGGCTCCGGGGTCCCCCTACGAGCAGTACGTC. This sequence encodes CASRAPGSPYEQYV.

The chain has TRBV5-4 and TRBJ1-1; a possible D gene is TRBD1 (6 bases). The ends were cut back, 2 bases at V and 5 bases at J, with 10 bases in the middle. The CDR3 has 13 residues. Germline V lookup: CDR1 SGHNT, CDR2 YYREEE (reference sequence). The CDR3 DNA reads TGTGCCAGCAGCTTCCAGGGGAATACTGAAGCTTTCTTT. The encoded protein is CASSFQGNTEAFF.

The chain links TRBV5-6 to TRBJ2-7; D possibly matches TRBD1 or TRBD2 (5 bases each). Per the germline V gene, CDR1 is SGHDT and CDR2 is YYEEEE. Trimming took 4 bases from V and 5 from J, leaving 19 bases between them. This CDR3 has 15 amino acids. The CDR3 spells CASSRSGTQKNEQYV. The DNA for the CDR3 is TGTGCCAGCAGCAGGTCCGGGACGCAGAAAAACGAGCAGTACGTC.